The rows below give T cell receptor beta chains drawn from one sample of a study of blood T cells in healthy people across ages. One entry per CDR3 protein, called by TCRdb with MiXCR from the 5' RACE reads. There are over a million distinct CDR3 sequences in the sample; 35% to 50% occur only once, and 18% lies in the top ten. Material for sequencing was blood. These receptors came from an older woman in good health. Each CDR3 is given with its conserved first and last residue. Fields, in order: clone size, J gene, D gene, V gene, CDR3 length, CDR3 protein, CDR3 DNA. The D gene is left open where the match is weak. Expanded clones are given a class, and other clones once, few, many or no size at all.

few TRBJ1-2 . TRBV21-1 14 CASSKGPGSYGYTF TGTGCCAGCAGCAAGGGGCCGGGCTCCTATGGCTACACCTTC
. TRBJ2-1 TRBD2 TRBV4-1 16 CASSPTSAGRSYEQFF TGCGCCAGCAGCCCAACCTCAGCGGGAAGGTCCTACGAGCAGTTCTTC
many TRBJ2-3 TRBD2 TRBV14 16 CASSHRLASSTDTQYF TGTGCCAGCAGCCACCGACTAGCGAGTAGCACAGATACGCAGTATTTT
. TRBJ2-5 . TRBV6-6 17 CASSYSIAGLVLETQYF TGTGCCAGCAGTTACTCGATAGCCGGACTCGTGCTAGAGACCCAGTACTTC
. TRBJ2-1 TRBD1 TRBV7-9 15 CASSTDRTGGYEQFF TGTGCCAGCAGCACGGACAGGACAGGGGGCTATGAGCAGTTCTTC
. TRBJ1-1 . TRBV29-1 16 CSVEGRDQGRGTEAFF TGCAGCGTTGAAGGAAGGGATCAGGGGCGAGGTACTGAAGCTTTCTTT
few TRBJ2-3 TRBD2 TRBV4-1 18 CASSPTLEGGPRTDTQYF TGCGCCAGCAGCCCGACTTTAGAGGGAGGGCCTAGAACAGATACGCAGTATTTT
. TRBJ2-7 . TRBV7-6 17 CASSLAARAGASYEQYF TGTGCCAGCAGCTTAGCCGCCAGGGCAGGGGCCTCCTACGAGCAGTACTTC
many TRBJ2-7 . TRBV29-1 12 CSGQDGDYEQYF TGCAGCGGACAGGACGGCGACTACGAGCAGTACTTC
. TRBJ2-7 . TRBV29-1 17 CSVVGFRDNEWDNEQYF TGCAGCGTTGTAGGGTTCCGGGACAACGAATGGGACAACGAGCAGTACTTC
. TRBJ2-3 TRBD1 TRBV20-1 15 CSAKGRGRLTDTQYF TGCAGTGCAAAGGGCAGGGGGCGGCTCACAGATACGCAGTATTTT
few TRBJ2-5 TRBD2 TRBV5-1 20 CASGTSPGTSGSALGETQYF TGCGCCAGCGGCACTTCCCCCGGGACTAGCGGGAGTGCCCTGGGGGAGACCCAGTACTTC
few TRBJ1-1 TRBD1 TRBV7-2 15 CASSSTGFMGTEAFF TGTGCCAGCAGCTCGACAGGGTTCATGGGTACTGAAGCTTTCTTT
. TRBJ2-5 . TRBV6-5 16 CASSPGLTRNQETQYF TGTGCCAGCAGTCCGGGACTTACTAGGAACCAAGAGACCCAGTACTTC
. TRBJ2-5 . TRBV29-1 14 CSVVSQGSQETQYF TGCAGCGTTGTTTCCCAGGGGAGCCAAGAGACCCAGTACTTC
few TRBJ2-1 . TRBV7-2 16 CASSLLSGEAYNEQFF TGTGCCAGCAGCTTACTCAGCGGTGAAGCCTACAATGAGCAGTTCTTC
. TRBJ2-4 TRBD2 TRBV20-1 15 CSASEAGGHGDIQYF TGCAGTGCTAGTGAAGCGGGAGGGCATGGTGACATTCAGTACTTC
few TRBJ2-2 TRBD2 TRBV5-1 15 CASSQTSGSTGELFF TGCGCCAGCAGCCAGACTAGCGGTTCCACCGGGGAGCTGTTTTTT
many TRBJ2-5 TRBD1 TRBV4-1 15 CASSQHGTVQETQYF TGCGCCAGCAGCCAACATGGGACAGTTCAAGAGACCCAGTACTTC
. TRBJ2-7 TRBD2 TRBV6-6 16 CASSYTSGSLPYEQYF TGTGCCAGCAGTTACACTAGCGGGAGCCTCCCCTACGAGCAGTACTTC
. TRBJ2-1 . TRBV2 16 CASKEKSGPSYNEQFF TGTGCCAGCAAAGAAAAAAGCGGGCCCTCCTACAATGAGCAGTTCTTC
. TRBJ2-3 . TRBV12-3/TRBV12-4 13 CASSRGRTDTQYF TGTGCCAGCAGTAGAGGAAGAACAGATACGCAGTATTTT
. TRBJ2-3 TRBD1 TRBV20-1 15 CSARGGQGSTDTQYF TGCAGTGCTAGAGGCGGACAGGGGAGCACAGATACGCAGTATTTT
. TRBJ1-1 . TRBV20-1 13 CSADGHSNTEAFF TGCAGTGCCGACGGACATTCGAACACTGAAGCTTTCTTT
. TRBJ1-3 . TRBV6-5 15 CASSTRQTSGNTIYF TGTGCCAGCAGCACAAGACAGACCTCTGGAAACACCATATATTTT
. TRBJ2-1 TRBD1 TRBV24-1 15 CATSDMGQGNNEQFF TGTGCCACCAGTGACATGGGACAGGGTAACAATGAGCAGTTCTTC
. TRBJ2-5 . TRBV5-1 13 CASSAGALETQYF TGCGCCAGCAGCGCCGGGGCCCTGGAGACCCAGTACTTC
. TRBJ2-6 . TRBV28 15 CASSSASSGANVLTF TGTGCCAGCAGTTCGGCCTCCTCTGGGGCCAACGTCCTGACTTTC
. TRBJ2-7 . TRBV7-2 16 CASSLAASDLGYEQYF TGTGCCAGCAGCTTAGCCGCAAGTGACCTCGGGTACGAGCAGTACTTC
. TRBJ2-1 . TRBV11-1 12 CASSSIGNEQFF TGTGCCAGCAGCTCCATAGGAAATGAGCAGTTCTTC
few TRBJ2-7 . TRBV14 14 CASSPIGGSYEQYF TGTGCCAGCAGCCCTATTGGGGGCAGCTACGAGCAGTACTTC
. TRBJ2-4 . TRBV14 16 CASSQDSPIAENIQYF TGTGCCAGCAGCCAAGATAGTCCGATAGCCGAAAACATTCAGTACTTC
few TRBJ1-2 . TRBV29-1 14 CSVGTDRLEYGYTF TGCAGCGTGGGCACCGACAGGCTGGAATATGGCTACACCTTC
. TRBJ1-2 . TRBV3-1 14 CASSRGRENDGYTF TGTGCCAGCAGCCGTGGAAGGGAGAACGATGGCTACACCTTC
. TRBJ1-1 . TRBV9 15 CASSVGGVENTEAFF TGTGCCAGCAGCGTAGGGGGGGTTGAGAACACTGAAGCTTTCTTT
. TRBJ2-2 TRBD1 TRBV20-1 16 CSASATGAIGTGELFF TGCAGTGCTAGCGCGACAGGGGCAATTGGAACCGGGGAGCTGTTTTTT
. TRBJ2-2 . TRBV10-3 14 CAVRLVESTGELFF TGTGCCGTGAGACTAGTGGAGAGCACCGGGGAGCTGTTTTTT
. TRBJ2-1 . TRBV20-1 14 CSARQGFRGDEQFF TGCAGTGCTAGGCAGGGCTTTAGGGGAGATGAGCAGTTCTTC
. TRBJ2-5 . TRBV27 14 CASSRGGFQETQYF TGTGCCAGCAGCCGTGGCGGGTTCCAAGAGACCCAGTACTTC
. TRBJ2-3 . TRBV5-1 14 CANSSRAPTDTQYF TGCGCCAACAGCTCCCGGGCCCCCACAGATACGCAGTATTTT
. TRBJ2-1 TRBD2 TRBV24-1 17 CATSDTIASGAYNEQFF TGTGCCACCAGTGACACAATCGCTAGCGGGGCATACAATGAGCAGTTCTTC
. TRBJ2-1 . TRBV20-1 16 CSARALVGRLNNEQFF TGCAGTGCTAGAGCCTTGGTGGGGAGACTCAACAATGAGCAGTTCTTC
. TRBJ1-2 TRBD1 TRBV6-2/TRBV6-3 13 CASSDGQGCGYTF TGTGCCAGCAGTGACGGACAGGGTTGTGGCTACACCTTC
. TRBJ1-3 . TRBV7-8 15 CASSRREYSGNTIYF TGTGCCAGCAGCCGCAGGGAGTATAGTGGAAACACCATATATTTT
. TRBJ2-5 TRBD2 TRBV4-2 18 CASSQGGTSGTHGETQYF TGTGCCAGCAGCCAAGGAGGGACTAGCGGGACGCATGGGGAGACCCAGTACTTC
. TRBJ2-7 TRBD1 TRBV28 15 CASSSPGQGANEQYF TGTGCCAGCAGTTCTCCGGGACAGGGGGCGAACGAGCAGTACTTC
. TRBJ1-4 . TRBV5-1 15 CASSLGGGGLEKLFF TGCGCCAGCAGCTTGGGTGGGGGCGGCCTGGAAAAACTGTTTTTT
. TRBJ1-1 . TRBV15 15 CATSRGDSGDTEAFF TGTGCCACCAGCAGAGGGGATTCCGGGGACACTGAAGCTTTCTTT